The 5 T cell receptor beta chains below all came from one sample that was sequenced in a study of beta chain features in type 1 diabetes. Study-level points and caveats: Type 1 diabetes patients had moderately but significantly shorter TCRB CDR3s in all four CD4+ subsets.

No cognate antigen is known for these TCRs. Of the isolated RNA, all was reverse transcribed, and so the sequenced material was expressed TCRB transcripts. Generated by immunoSEQ multiplex PCR, the TCRdb table keeps only in-frame clones and is missing some. This repertoire shows roughly 700,000 clones, around 15% found once; its top ten account for about 0.02%. The sample comprised naive CD4+ T cells from blood. These receptors were collected from a man aged 18 to 30 with type 1 diabetes.

With regard to this clone: The same CDR3 is also encoded by other DNA sequences in this sample. The genes are TRBV4-1 and TRBJ2-2, with D perhaps TRBD1 (5 bases). CDR3 length equals 14 residues. Germline CDR1 MGHRA, CDR2 YSYEKL. V shed 2 bases and J shed 1 base, with 5 bases lying between them. CDR3 amino acids: CASSQTGNTGELFF. CDR3 DNA: TGCGCCAGCAGCCAAACAGGGAACACCGGGGAGCTGTTTTTT.

This clone was seen a few times. The chain employs TRBV10-3 and TRBJ2-7, with 10 bases identical to TRBD1. The CDR3 runs to 14 residues. V dropped 7 bases and J dropped 2; count of bases not matched to a gene: 5. Germline V lookup: CDR1 ENHRY, CDR2 SYGVKD. The CDR3 protein is CAITGTGATYEQYF. The CDR3 DNA is TGTGCCATCACCGGGACAGGGGCAACCTACGAGCAGTACTTC.

The chain employs TRBV11-2 and TRBJ2-1; D not resolved. Germline assignment: CDR1 SGHAT and CDR2 FQNNGV. CDR3 length equals 11 residues. Trimming cost V 6 bases and J 12 bases, with 12 bases left between them. CDR3 in amino acids: CASRGYFGQFF. For the CDR3, the DNA is TGTGCCAGCAGAGGGTATTTCGGGCAGTTCTTC. The full variable domain, its missing parts supplied by reference TRBV11-2 and TRBJ2-1, is EAGVAQSPRYKIIEKRQSVAFWCNPISGHATLYWYQQILGQGPKLLIQFQNNGVVDDSQLPKDRFSAERLKGVDSTLKIQPAKLEDSAVYLCASRGYFGQFFGPGTRLTVL.

V usage is TRBV7-9 and J usage is TRBJ1-1, with a weak D call TRBD1 (5 bases). Germline V gene sequence: CDR1 SEHNR, CDR2 FQNEAQ (reference sequence). The CDR3 loop spans 14 amino acids. V lost 1 base and J 5 bases, leaving 11 bases between the germline ends. In DNA form, the CDR3 reads TGTGCCAGCAGCTTAGGGGACTATGATACTGAAGCTTTCTTT. Amino acid sequence: CASSLGDYDTEAFF.

In this sample, this clone turned up a few times. The rearrangement uses TRBV11-1 and TRBJ1-1; the D is unclear. V gave up 2 bases and J gave up 1 base, with 5 bases separating them. There are 13 residues in the CDR3. Looked up from germline, CDR1 is SGHAT and CDR2 is FQDESV (reference sequence). The CDR3 DNA sequence: TGTGCCAGCAGCTTACGAGGGAACACTGAAGCTTTCTTT. This gives the protein CASSLRGNTEAFF.